One and the same sample provided the 8 T cell receptor beta chains below, sequenced in a study of graft-versus-host responses after intestinal transplantation. Method: immunoSEQ multiplex PCR; TCRdb's copy keeps in-frame clones and lacks some. The repertoire holds around 100,000 clones, more than 90% seen once, with roughly 0.24% in the top ten. Antigens of these TCRs are unknown. Specimen: unstimulated CD4+ T cells sorted from spleen or lymph node cells, collected before transplant. The receptors were gathered from a human donor who was the organ donor for an intestinal transplant.

The CDR3 loop reads CSGGYNEQFF. The CDR3 DNA reads TGCAGCGGGGGTTACAATGAGCAGTTCTTC. The V and J genes are TRBV29-1 and TRBJ2-1; no reliable D call. There are 10 residues in the CDR3. Per the germline V gene, CDR1 is SQVTM and CDR2 is ANQGSEA. Trimming took 7 bases from V and 4 from J, leaving 5 bases between them.

This chain uses TRBV19 with TRBJ1-6; possible D gene TRBD1, 6 bases. The germline V and J ends were trimmed by 7 bases and 8 bases, with 21 bases remaining between them. From germline, CDR1 is LNHDA and CDR2 SQIVND (reference sequence). The CDR3 has 16 residues. The CDR3 here is CASTNLAGGLDSPLHF. The CDR3 nucleotides read TGTGCCAGTACCAATTTGGCCGGGGGGCTGGATTCACCCCTCCACTTT. Together with reference TRBV19 and TRBJ1-6, the CDR3 gives the full variable domain: DGGITQSPKYLFRKEGQNVTLSCEQNLNHDAMYWYRQDPGQGLRLIYYSQIVNDFQKGDIAEGYSVSREKKESFPLTVTSAQKNPTAFYLCASTNLAGGLDSPLHFGNGTRLTVT.

This clone was seen a single time. The rearrangement links TRBV6-6 to TRBJ2-7; D may be TRBD2 (5 bases). Per germline, CDR1 MNHNY and CDR2 SVGAGI (reference sequence). This CDR3 has 11 amino acids. Trimming took 6 bases from V and 9 from J, leaving 12 bases between them. The CDR3 sequence: CASSDYSWQYF. The DNA of the CDR3 is TGTGCCAGCAGCGACTATAGTTGGCAGTACTTC.

V usage is TRBV5-8 and J usage is TRBJ1-4, with TRBD1 as a possible D gene (5 bases). Germline V gene data show CDR1 as SGHTS and CDR2 as YDEGEE. The CDR3 contains 17 residues. The germline V and J ends were trimmed by 4 bases and 0 bases, with 16 bases remaining between them. CDR3 loop: CASSPGTLPATNEKLFF. CDR3 sequence (DNA): TGTGCCAGCAGCCCAGGGACCCTCCCTGCAACTAATGAAAAACTGTTTTTT.

The rearrangement uses TRBV9 and TRBJ2-1, with 9 nucleotides matching TRBD2. The CDR3 loop spans 15 amino acids. Germline V gives CDR1 SGDLS, CDR2 YYNGEE. With 1 base clipped from V and 7 bases from J, the junction kept 6 bases outside the gene matches. The CDR3 loop is CASSVLAGWGNEQFF. DNA for the CDR3: TGTGCCAGCAGCGTACTAGCGGGGTGGGGTAATGAGCAGTTCTTC.

This clone was seen once. The V and J genes are TRBV6-5 and TRBJ2-7; 7 bases are shared with TRBD1. With 4 bases clipped from V and 4 bases from J, the junction kept 4 bases outside the gene matches. Germline-derived CDR1 and CDR2 are MNHEY and SVGAGI. The CDR3 contains 13 residues. The CDR3 loop reads CASSSGTVYEQYF. For the CDR3, the DNA is TGTGCCAGCAGTTCCGGGACAGTTTACGAGCAGTACTTC.

V gene TRBV20-1 combines with J gene TRBJ2-5, with D possibly being TRBD1 (5 bases). Trimming left V 4 bases short and J 3 bases short, with 6 bases between. The CDR3 consists of 11 residues. CDR1 and CDR2 from the germline V gene are DFQATT and SNEGSKA (reference sequence). The DNA for the CDR3 is TGCAGTGCTACCAGGGAAGAGACCCAGTACTTC. This sequence encodes CSATREETQYF.

The chain uses TRBV6-1 and TRBJ2-7; a possible D gene is TRBD2 (5 bases). Trimming cost V 8 bases and J 2 bases, with 16 bases left between them. This CDR3 comprises 14 residues. Germline V gives CDR1 MNHNS, CDR2 SASEGT. This chain's CDR3 is CASSARPGTYEQYF. The CDR3 DNA follows: TGTGCCAGCTCCGCCCGACCGGGAACCTACGAGCAGTACTTC.